These 6 T cell receptor beta chains were all obtained from the same sample, sequenced in a study of cytomegalovirus exposure and HLA in healthy donors. The assay was immunoSEQ multiplex PCR, and TCRdb's table has in-frame clones only and misses some. The sample includes 150,000 or so clones, more than 70% of them seen just once. The sequencing sample was made of PBMCs. All receptors come from a young man in good health and CMV-seropositive.

The chain has TRBV5-1 and TRBJ1-2; D perhaps matches TRBD1 (5 bases). Germline V gene data show CDR1 as SGHRS and CDR2 as YFSETQ. The CDR3 sequence is 14 residues long. V lost 4 bases and J 4 bases, leaving 14 bases between the germline ends. CDR3 amino acids: CASSGQGLGYGYTF. CDR3 coding DNA: TGCGCCAGCAGCGGGCAGGGACTGGGCTATGGCTACACCTTC.

This clone turned up a few times. The rearrangement uses TRBV2 and TRBJ1-1; D call uncertain. The CDR3 has 13 amino acids. Looked up from germline, CDR1 is SNHLY and CDR2 is FYNNEI. Trimming stripped 6 bases from V and 4 bases from J, with 12 bases between. The CDR3 is CASSREALTEAFF. The CDR3 DNA sequence: TGTGCCAGCAGCCGGGAGGCTCTCACTGAAGCTTTCTTT. The full variable domain, rest sourced from reference TRBV2 and TRBJ1-1, is EPEVTQTPSHQVTQMGQEVILRCVPISNHLYFYWYRQILGQKVEFLVSFYNNEISEKSEIFDDQFSVERPDGSNFTLKIRSTKLEDSAMYFCASSREALTEAFFGQGTRLTVV.

The chain joins TRBV9 to TRBJ2-2, with 7 positions matching TRBD1. J was trimmed by 2 bases and V by 6 bases; bases with no gene match: 4. Germline CDR1 reads SGDLS; CDR2 reads YYNGEE. The CDR3 is 14 amino acids. CDR3 nucleotides: TGTGCCAGCACGGGGACAGACAACACCGGGGAGCTGTTTTTT. This gives the protein CASTGTDNTGELFF.

V usage is TRBV29-1 and J usage is TRBJ1-2, with TRBD1 matching 7 bases. CDR1 and CDR2 (germline): SQVTM, ANQGSEA. The CDR3 runs to 10 residues. V dropped 4 bases and J dropped 11; count of bases not matched to a gene: 4. CDR3 loop: CSVGDRGYTF. In nucleotides, the CDR3 is TGCAGCGTTGGGGACAGAGGATACACCTTC.

The CDR3 spells CSVDLAGETQYF. The CDR3 DNA is TGCAGCGTTGACCTAGCGGGAGAGACCCAGTACTTC. The rearrangement uses TRBV29-1 and TRBJ2-5; 8 nucleotides agree with TRBD2. CDR3 size: 12 residues. Per the germline V gene, CDR1 is SQVTM and CDR2 is ANQGSEA. V lost 3 bases and J lost 4; bases outside the gene matches: 1. Based on the CDR3 plus reference TRBV29-1 and TRBJ2-5, the full variable domain is SAVISQKPSRDICQRGTSLTIQCQVDSQVTMMFWYRQQPGQSLTLIATANQGSEATYESGFVIDKFPISRPNLTFSTLTVSNMSPEDSSIYLCSVDLAGETQYFGPGTRLLVL.

The chain carries TRBV27 and TRBJ2-7; the D gene is possibly TRBD1 (6 bases). The CDR3 runs 13 residues. V shed 4 bases and J shed 2 bases, with 9 bases lying between them. Germline V lookup: CDR1 MNHEY, CDR2 SMNVEV (reference sequence). In DNA, the CDR3 is TGTGCCAGCAGTTGGGACATAACCTACGAGCAGTACTTC. Translation: CASSWDITYEQYF.